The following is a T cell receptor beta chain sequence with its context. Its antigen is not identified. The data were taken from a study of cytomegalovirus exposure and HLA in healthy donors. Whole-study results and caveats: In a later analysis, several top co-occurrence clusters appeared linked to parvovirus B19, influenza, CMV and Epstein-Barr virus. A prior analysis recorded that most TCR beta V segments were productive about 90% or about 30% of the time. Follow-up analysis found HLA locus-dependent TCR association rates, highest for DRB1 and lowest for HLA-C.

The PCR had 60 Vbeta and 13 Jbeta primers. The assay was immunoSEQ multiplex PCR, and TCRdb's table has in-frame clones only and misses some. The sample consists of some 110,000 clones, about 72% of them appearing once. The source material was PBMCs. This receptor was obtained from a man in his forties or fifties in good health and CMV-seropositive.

The CDR3 protein is CASSSADSNYEQYF. DNA for the CDR3: TGTGCCAGCAGTTCTGCGGACAGTAACTACGAGCAGTACTTC. This chain links TRBV6-5 with TRBJ2-7; maybe TRBD1 (6 bases). Germline V gene sequence: CDR1 MNHEY, CDR2 SVGAGI. The CDR3 has 14 residues. The ends were cut back, 4 bases at V and 3 bases at J, with 13 bases in the middle.